The 13 T cell receptor beta chains presented below share a single source sample, sequenced in a study of cytomegalovirus exposure and HLA in healthy donors. In the PCR, 60 Vbeta and 13 Jbeta primers were used. Some clones are missing from TCRdb's copy, which holds only in-frame ones; the method was immunoSEQ multiplex PCR. The sample lists under 200,000 clones; over 70% were seen once. The material sequenced was PBMCs. The receptor set was obtained from a woman aged 45 to 65 in good health and CMV-seronegative.

CDR3 in DNA: TGCAGCGTTGAAGCCGCCGGGACAGGGGGCGCCCCCGGCTACACCTTC. Amino acid sequence: CSVEAAGTGGAPGYTF. The chain has TRBV29-1 and TRBJ1-2; TRBD1 matches at 12 bases. Unmatched junction bases numbered 11, after V lost 1 base and J lost 8 bases. This CDR3 has 16 residues. Germline CDR1 is SQVTM and CDR2 is ANQGSEA.

The gene calls are TRBV6-1 and TRBJ1-5, with D perhaps matching TRBD1 (5 bases). Trimming shortened V by 2 bases and J by 0 bases, and 11 bases separated the two germline ends. CDR1 is MNHNS and CDR2 is SASEGT in the germline V gene. This CDR3 spans 16 amino acids. CDR3 loop: CASSEMVGHSNQPQHF. CDR3 in DNA: TGTGCCAGCAGTGAAATGGTCGGACATAGCAATCAGCCCCAGCATTTT.

This clone has just one count. J is TRBJ2-7 and V is TRBV28, with 10 bases that match TRBD2. V was clipped by 10 bases and J by 3 bases; unmatched bases: 12. CDR1 MDHEN and CDR2 SYDVKM come from the germline V gene. CDR3 size: 15 residues. The CDR3 spells CATSSGGQDYYEQYF. The CDR3 nucleotides are TGTGCCACCTCTAGCGGGGGACAAGACTACTACGAGCAGTACTTC. Full variable domain (rest looked up from reference TRBV28 and TRBJ2-7): DVKVTQSSRYLVKRTGEKVFLECVQDMDHENMFWYRQDPGLGLRLIYFSYDVKMKEKGDIPEGYSVSREKKERFSLILESASTNQTSMYLCATSSGGQDYYEQYFGPGTRLTVT.

This chain connects TRBV18 to TRBJ2-1; the D gene is possibly TRBD2 (5 bases). Germline V gene data show CDR1 as KGHSH and CDR2 as LQKENI. V gave up 1 base and J gave up 0 bases, with 7 bases separating them. This CDR3 has 15 residues. The CDR3 here is CASSPREGSYNEQFF. The CDR3 DNA sequence: TGTGCCAGCTCACCACGCGAGGGCTCCTACAATGAGCAGTTCTTC.

This clone was observed a handful of times. This chain joins TRBV9 and TRBJ2-2; 13 nucleotides line up with TRBD2. From germline, CDR1 is SGDLS and CDR2 YYNGEE. Trimming cost V 3 bases and J 7 bases; bases outside gene matches: 9. This CDR3 is built from 17 residues. The CDR3 is CASSAATSGRAGGELFF. The CDR3 region has the DNA TGTGCCAGCAGCGCCGCCACTAGCGGGAGGGCCGGCGGGGAGCTGTTTTTT.

The chain has TRBV30 and TRBJ2-7, with TRBD2 identical over 10 bases. The junction had 2 bases not matched to a gene; V was cut back by 2 bases and J by 1 base. Germline V gene lookup returns CDR1 GTSNPN and CDR2 SVGIG (reference sequence). The CDR3 spans 14 residues. CDR3 coding DNA: TGTGCCTGGAGTCAACTAGCGGGGTCCTACGAGCAGTACTTC. Translating gives CAWSQLAGSYEQYF.

This rearrangement joins TRBV5-4 to TRBJ2-7; D may be TRBD1 (8 bases). Germline CDR1 reads SGHNT; CDR2 reads YYREEE (reference sequence). Trimming took 3 bases from V and 4 from J, leaving 17 bases between them. The CDR3 totals 15 residues. CDR3 residues: CASSSAGQGGYEQYF. CDR3 nucleotides: TGTGCCAGCAGCTCAGCCGGACAGGGAGGGTACGAGCAGTACTTC.

The sample holds a few counts of this clone. The chain carries TRBV7-2 and TRBJ2-1; 8 bases map to TRBD2. Germline V lookup: CDR1 SGHTA, CDR2 FQGNSA. Trimming cost V 5 bases and J 15 bases; bases outside gene matches: 15. There are 14 residues in the CDR3. DNA of the CDR3: TGTGCCAGCAGCCCCCCACCAGCGGGGGTCCGGGCGTTCTTC. This translates into CASSPPPAGVRAFF. Looking up the rest from reference TRBV7-2 and TRBJ2-1 gives the full variable domain: GAGVSQSPSNKVTEKGKDVELRCDPISGHTALYWYRQSLGQGLEFLIYFQGNSAPDKSGLPSDRFSAERTGGSVSTLTIQRTQQEDSAVYLCASSPPPAGVRAFFGPGTRLTVL.

The gene calls are TRBV10-3 and TRBJ2-2; 9 bases are shared with TRBD1. Germline V gene data show CDR1 as ENHRY and CDR2 as SYGVKD. The CDR3 totals 15 residues. The trim removed 8 bases at V and 2 bases at J, leaving 6 bases unmatched. The CDR3 nucleotides are TGTGCCATCGGGCGACAGGGGGGAAACACCGGGGAGCTGTTTTTT. It is translated as CAIGRQGGNTGELFF.

The rearrangement links TRBV2 to TRBJ1-5; D is possibly TRBD1 (5 bases). Germline loops: CDR1 SNHLY, CDR2 FYNNEI. The CDR3 loop spans 14 amino acids. Trimming shortened V by 6 bases and J by 0 bases, and 9 bases separated the two germline ends. The CDR3 loop is CASSQDSSNQPQHF. In nucleotides, the CDR3 is TGTGCCAGCAGCCAAGACAGTAGCAATCAGCCCCAGCATTTT. The full variable domain, rest sourced from reference TRBV2 and TRBJ1-5, is EPEVTQTPSHQVTQMGQEVILRCVPISNHLYFYWYRQILGQKVEFLVSFYNNEISEKSEIFDDQFSVERPDGSNFTLKIRSTKLEDSAMYFCASSQDSSNQPQHFGDGTRLSIL.

The V call is TRBV7-2, the J call TRBJ2-7; 8 bases are a match to TRBD2. Germline V gene data show CDR1 as SGHTA and CDR2 as FQGNSA. The CDR3 is made up of 15 amino acids. Unmatched junction bases numbered 8, after V lost 4 bases and J lost 3 bases. CDR3 region: CASSYGGGGNYEQYF. The CDR3 bases are TGTGCCAGCAGCTATGGAGGCGGGGGGAACTACGAGCAGTACTTC. Drawing the rest from reference TRBV7-2 and TRBJ2-7, the complete variable domain is GAGVSQSPSNKVTEKGKDVELRCDPISGHTALYWYRQSLGQGLEFLIYFQGNSAPDKSGLPSDRFSAERTGGSVSTLTIQRTQQEDSAVYLCASSYGGGGNYEQYFGPGTRLTVT.

The chain is built from TRBV9 and TRBJ2-1, with TRBD2 matching 13 bases. The germline CDR1 and CDR2 sequences are SGDLS and YYNGEE. The CDR3 totals 16 residues. Losses at the gene ends were 4 bases for V and 4 bases for J; bases not matched to a gene: 5. The CDR3 DNA reads TGTGCCAGCAGCTCCAGGACTAGCGGGGGATACAATGAGCAGTTCTTC. This codes for CASSSRTSGGYNEQFF.

Comment on this clone: One end of the junction fails to match germline, which may point to a read error. The CDR3 DNA sequence: TGTGCCGTCAGCCCCCCGGAGCTAACCGACAGGGCCCACTATGGCTACACCTTC. Amino acids: CAVSPPELTDRAHYGYTF. The rearrangement links TRBV10-3 to TRBJ1-2; 7 bases are shared with TRBD1. The CDR3 is 18 amino acids. Germline V gives CDR1 ENHRY, CDR2 SYGVKD.